One and the same sample provided the 12 T cell receptor beta chains below, sequenced in a study of long-term antiretroviral therapy in people with HIV. Running of the v3.0 immunoSEQ assay took place at survey level. Clones were read by immunoSEQ multiplex PCR, and TCRdb kept only the in-frame ones, dropping some. This sample carries 16,000 or so clones, around 80% of them seen once, and the ten largest clones take about a fifth. Specimen: unsorted PBMCs, collected 2.1 years after starting antiretroviral therapy. The source of these receptors is a man aged 40-49 years with HIV.

V is TRBV4-1 and J is TRBJ2-2; the D is unclear. V was trimmed by 5 bases and J by 3 bases, leaving 7 bases between them. CDR1 and CDR2 from the germline V gene are MGHRA and YSYEKL. The CDR3 length is 13 residues. The CDR3: CASSSQYTGELFF. CDR3 sequence (DNA): TGCGCCAGCAGCTCGCAATACACCGGGGAGCTGTTTTTT.

The chain is built from TRBV12-5 and TRBJ2-3, with D possibly being TRBD2 (6 bases). The germline V gene encodes CDR1 LGHNT and CDR2 FRNRAP. The CDR3 has 15 residues. V shed 6 bases and J shed 1 base, with 14 bases lying between them. CDR3 nucleotide sequence: TGTGCTAGTGGCCCCCGGGGGTATGGCACAGATACGCAGTATTTT. Translated: CASGPRGYGTDTQYF.

The gene calls are TRBV7-9 and TRBJ1-4, with 10 nucleotides matching TRBD1. J lost 0 bases, V lost 8 bases, and 6 bases had no gene match. This CDR3 contains 16 residues. CDR1 SEHNR and CDR2 FQNEAQ come from the germline V gene (reference sequence). This CDR3 is CASGQGEFATNEKLFF. The CDR3 nucleotides are TGTGCCAGCGGACAGGGGGAGTTCGCAACTAATGAAAAACTGTTTTTT.

Concerning this clone itself: One junction end does not reproduce the germline sequence, and a read error may be involved. This chain joins TRBV9 and TRBJ2-1; maybe TRBD2 (5 bases). Germline V gene sequence: CDR1 SGDLS, CDR2 YYNGEE. The CDR3 sequence is 13 residues long. CDR3 region: CASSVASYDEQFF. CDR3 in DNA: TGTGCCAGCAGCGTGGCTAGCTACGATGAGCAGTTCTTC.

This clone was observed a handful of times. The chain is built from TRBV6-1 and TRBJ1-1; D not certain. Trimming took 0 bases from V and 3 from J, leaving 5 bases between them. The CDR3 contains 13 residues. Germline loops: CDR1 MNHNS, CDR2 SASEGT. In DNA form, the CDR3 reads TGTGCCAGCAGTGAAGCGAGACACACTGAAGCTTTCTTT. It yields the protein CASSEARHTEAFF.

CDR3 amino acids: CASSEVAGGHGYTF. In DNA form, the CDR3 reads TGTGCCAGCAGTGAAGTGGCAGGGGGGCATGGCTACACCTTC. The rearrangement links TRBV6-1 to TRBJ1-2; 7 nucleotides line up with TRBD1. Losses at the gene ends were 1 base for V and 6 bases for J; bases not matched to a gene: 5. CDR1 is MNHNS and CDR2 is SASEGT in the germline V gene. This CDR3 comprises 14 residues.

The V call is TRBV7-9, the J call TRBJ1-2; D not resolved. Germline loops: CDR1 SEHNR, CDR2 FQNEAQ (reference sequence). This CDR3 is 15 amino acids long. Trimming left V 1 base short and J 0 bases short, with 9 bases between. CDR3 protein: CASSLDGPSNYGYTF. The CDR3 DNA reads TGTGCCAGCAGCTTAGATGGACCCTCTAACTATGGCTACACCTTC.

The rearrangement joins TRBV14 to TRBJ2-1, with D perhaps TRBD2 (5 bases). CDR3 length: 17 residues. Germline V CDR1 and CDR2: SGHDN, FVKESK. The germline V and J ends were trimmed by 1 base and 0 bases, with 13 bases remaining between them. The DNA of the CDR3 is TGTGCCAGCAGCCAAGGGTGGCGGGCCAGCTCCTACAATGAGCAGTTCTTC. Its translation is CASSQGWRASSYNEQFF.

The V and J genes are TRBV13 and TRBJ1-1, with D uncertain. V lost 9 bases to trimming and J lost 0 bases, with 14 bases between them. The CDR3 runs to 14 residues. Germline CDR1 and CDR2: PRHDT and FYEKMQ (reference sequence). The CDR3 DNA sequence: TGTGCCAGTCGTTTTGGTGCGATGAACACTGAAGCTTTCTTT. Its protein is CASRFGAMNTEAFF.

This chain connects TRBV27 to TRBJ1-5; 10 positions match TRBD1. Unmatched junction bases numbered 1, after V lost 3 bases and J lost 5 bases. The CDR3 has 14 residues. CDR1 MNHEY and CDR2 SMNVEV come from the germline V gene (reference sequence). The CDR3 nucleotides read TGTGCCAGCAGTTTCGGGACAGGGGATCAGCCCCAGCATTTT. It yields the protein CASSFGTGDQPQHF.

The CDR3 here is CASRRTGSPLHF. CDR3 bases: TGCGCCAGCAGAAGGACAGGGTCACCCCTCCACTTT. V gene TRBV10-2 combines with J gene TRBJ1-6; 8 bases are shared with TRBD1. The CDR3 contains 12 residues. Trimming took 6 bases from V and 10 from J; bases not matched to a gene: 2. Germline V gives CDR1 WSHSY, CDR2 SAAADI.

The V and J genes are TRBV27 and TRBJ1-4, with D maybe TRBD1 (5 bases). The CDR3 length is 15 residues. Germline V lookup: CDR1 MNHEY, CDR2 SMNVEV (reference sequence). The ends were cut back, 0 bases at V and 3 bases at J, with 8 bases in the middle. DNA of the CDR3: TGTGCCAGCAGTTTATCCAGGGTGGCTAATGAAAAACTGTTTTTT. This sequence encodes CASSLSRVANEKLFF.